The rows below give T cell receptor beta chains drawn from one sample of a study of OX40 agonist ivuxolimab in advanced cancers. Assay used: immunoSEQ multiplex PCR; TCRdb lists only in-frame clones, some missing. The table lists 72,000 or so clones, roughly 90% of them singletons, with approximately 1.2% in the top ten. Sequenced material: CD4+ or CD8+ T cells sorted from blood, taken in a trial of the OX40 agonist ivuxolimab. The receptors originated from an adult with an advanced solid tumor such as melanoma, head and neck, liver or kidney cancer. Each CDR3 is given with its conserved first and last residue. Each record gives: clone size, J gene, D gene, V gene, CDR3 DNA, CDR3 protein. The D gene is left open where the match is weak. The size entry is marked missing in some rows and otherwise reads once, few, many or a size class.

.,TRBJ2-2,.,TRBV7-2,TGTGCCAGCAGCTTAGCTAGCGGAGCCTTGACCGGGGAGCTGTTTTTT,CASSLASGALTGELFF
.,TRBJ2-6,.,TRBV23-1,TGCGCCAGCAGTCAACCCCCCACTGGGGCCAACGTCCTGACTTTC,CASSQPPTGANVLTF
.,TRBJ2-3,.,TRBV29-1,TGCAGCGTTGAGATAGGGGCTAGCACAGATACGCAGTATTTT,CSVEIGASTDTQYF
.,TRBJ2-3,.,TRBV12-5,TGTGCTAGTGGTTTGGTACTCGCCAAAGATACGCAGTATTTT,CASGLVLAKDTQYF
.,TRBJ2-3,.,TRBV14,TGTGCCAGCAGCCACGCAGATACGCAGTATTTT,CASSHADTQYF
.,TRBJ1-4,TRBD1,TRBV5-1,TGCGCCAGCAGCTCTACAGGGGGCCCCAATGAAAAACTGTTTTTT,CASSSTGGPNEKLFF
.,TRBJ2-5,.,TRBV30,TGTGCCTGGAGTGTACAAGGGGTCGAGACCCAGTACTTC,CAWSVQGVETQYF
.,TRBJ1-2,TRBD1,TRBV11-2,TGTGCCAGCAGCTTAGCGTCTCCCGGGACAGGAACACGCTACACCTTC,CASSLASPGTGTRYTF
.,TRBJ2-1,.,TRBV2,TGTGCCAGCAGTCCCTCCGGGACACCAAATGAGCAGTTCTTC,CASSPSGTPNEQFF
.,TRBJ2-7,TRBD1,TRBV5-4,TGTGCCAGCAGCCGGGACAGAATCTACGAGCAGTACTTC,CASSRDRIYEQYF
.,TRBJ2-5,.,TRBV5-1,TGCGCCAGCAGAGCCGGGACGAACCAAGAGACCCAGTACTTC,CASRAGTNQETQYF
.,TRBJ1-2,.,TRBV30,TGTGCCTGGAGTACGCAGGGGTATGGCTACACCTTC,CAWSTQGYGYTF
few,TRBJ2-3,.,TRBV30,TGTGCCTGGACCCTGGACGGAGGAGATACGCAGTATTTT,CAWTLDGGDTQYF
.,TRBJ1-3,.,TRBV2,TGTGCCAGCAGTGAAGAAGCCCTCTCTGGAAACACCATATATTTT,CASSEEALSGNTIYF
.,TRBJ2-5,.,TRBV19,TGTGCCAGTAGTATCAACCAGGGGGGAGAGACCCAGTACTTC,CASSINQGGETQYF
.,TRBJ2-3,TRBD1,TRBV5-1,TGCGCCAGCAGCTTGGCCTTATTCTCGGGACAGGGACATTTT,CASSLALFSGQGHF
.,TRBJ2-7,TRBD2,TRBV30,TGTGCCTGGAGTCGGGCGGGGGGGTATGACGAGCAGTACTTC,CAWSRAGGYDEQYF